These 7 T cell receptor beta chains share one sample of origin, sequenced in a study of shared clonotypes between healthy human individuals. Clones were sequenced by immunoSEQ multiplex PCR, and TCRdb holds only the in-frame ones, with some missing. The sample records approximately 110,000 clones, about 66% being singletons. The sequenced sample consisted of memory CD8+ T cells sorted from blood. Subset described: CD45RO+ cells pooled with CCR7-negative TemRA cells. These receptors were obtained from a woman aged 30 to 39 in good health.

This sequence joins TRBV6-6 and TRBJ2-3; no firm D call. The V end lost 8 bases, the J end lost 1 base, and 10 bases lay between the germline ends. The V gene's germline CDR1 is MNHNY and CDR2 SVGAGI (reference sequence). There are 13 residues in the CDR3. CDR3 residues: CASLRQRTDTQYF. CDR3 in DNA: TGTGCCAGCCTAAGGCAACGCACAGATACGCAGTATTTT.

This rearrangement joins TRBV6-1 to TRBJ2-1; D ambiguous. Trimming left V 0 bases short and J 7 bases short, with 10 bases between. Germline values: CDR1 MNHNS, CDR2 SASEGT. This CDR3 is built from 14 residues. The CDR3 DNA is TGTGCCAGCAGTGAAGCCCTGCGTCAGAATGAGCAGTTCTTC. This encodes CASSEALRQNEQFF.

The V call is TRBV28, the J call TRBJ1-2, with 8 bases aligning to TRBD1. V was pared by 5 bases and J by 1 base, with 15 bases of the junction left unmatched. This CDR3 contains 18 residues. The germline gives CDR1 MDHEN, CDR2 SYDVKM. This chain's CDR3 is CASSRSIRGRISNYGYTF. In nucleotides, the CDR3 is TGTGCCAGCAGTCGATCAATCAGGGGGCGGATAAGTAACTATGGCTACACCTTC.

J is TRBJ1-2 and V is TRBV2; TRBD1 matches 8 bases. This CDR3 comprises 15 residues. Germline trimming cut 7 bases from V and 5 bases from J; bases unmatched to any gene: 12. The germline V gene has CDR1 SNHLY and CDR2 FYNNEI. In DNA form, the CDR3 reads TGTGCCAGCACGAGGGTAGGACAGGGCTTTTATGGCTACACCTTC. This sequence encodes CASTRVGQGFYGYTF.

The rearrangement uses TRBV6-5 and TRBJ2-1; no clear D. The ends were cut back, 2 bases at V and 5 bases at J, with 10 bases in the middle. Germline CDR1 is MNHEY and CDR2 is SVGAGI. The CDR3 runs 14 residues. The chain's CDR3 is CASSYTRTDNEQFF. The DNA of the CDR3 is TGTGCCAGCAGTTACACAAGGACGGACAATGAGCAGTTCTTC.

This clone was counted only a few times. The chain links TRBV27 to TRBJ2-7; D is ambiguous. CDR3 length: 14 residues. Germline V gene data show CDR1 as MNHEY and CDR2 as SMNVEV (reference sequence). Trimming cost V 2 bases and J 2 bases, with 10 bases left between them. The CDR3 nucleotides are TGTGCCAGCAGTTTAGTGACAAACACCTACGAGCAGTACTTC. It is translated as CASSLVTNTYEQYF.

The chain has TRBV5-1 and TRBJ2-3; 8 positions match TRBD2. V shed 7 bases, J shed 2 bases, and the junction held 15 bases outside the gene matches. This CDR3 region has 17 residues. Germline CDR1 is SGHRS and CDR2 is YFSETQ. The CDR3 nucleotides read TGCGCCAGCGCCACGGAGGATTGGACTAGCTCCACAGATACGCAGTATTTT. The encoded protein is CASATEDWTSSTDTQYF.